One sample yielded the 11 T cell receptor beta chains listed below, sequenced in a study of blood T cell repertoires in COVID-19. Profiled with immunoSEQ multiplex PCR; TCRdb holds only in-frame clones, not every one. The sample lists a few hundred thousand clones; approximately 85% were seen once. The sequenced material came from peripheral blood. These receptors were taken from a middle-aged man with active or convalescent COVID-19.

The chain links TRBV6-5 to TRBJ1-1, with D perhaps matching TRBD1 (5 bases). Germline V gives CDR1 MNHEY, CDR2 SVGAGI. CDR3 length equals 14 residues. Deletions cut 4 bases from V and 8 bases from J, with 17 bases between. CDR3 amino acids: CASSLMTAGGEAFF. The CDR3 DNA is TGTGCCAGCAGTTTAATGACAGCAGGAGGGGAAGCTTTCTTT.

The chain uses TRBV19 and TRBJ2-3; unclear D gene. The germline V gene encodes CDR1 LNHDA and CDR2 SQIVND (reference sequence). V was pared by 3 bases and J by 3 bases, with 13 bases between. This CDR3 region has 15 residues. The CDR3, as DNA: TGTGCCAGTAGTATCGTCTCCCTAGGAACAGATACGCAGTATTTT. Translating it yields CASSIVSLGTDTQYF. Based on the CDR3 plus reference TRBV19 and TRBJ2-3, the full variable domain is DGGITQSPKYLFRKEGQNVTLSCEQNLNHDAMYWYRQDPGQGLRLIYYSQIVNDFQKGDIAEGYSVSREKKESFPLTVTSAQKNPTAFYLCASSIVSLGTDTQYFGPGTRLTVL.

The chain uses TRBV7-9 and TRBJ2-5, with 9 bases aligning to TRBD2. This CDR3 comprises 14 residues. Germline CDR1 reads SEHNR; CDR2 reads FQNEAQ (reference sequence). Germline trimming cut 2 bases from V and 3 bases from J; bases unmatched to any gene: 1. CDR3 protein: CASSLLAGEETQYF. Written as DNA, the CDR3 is TGTGCCAGCAGCTTATTAGCGGGAGAAGAGACCCAGTACTTC.

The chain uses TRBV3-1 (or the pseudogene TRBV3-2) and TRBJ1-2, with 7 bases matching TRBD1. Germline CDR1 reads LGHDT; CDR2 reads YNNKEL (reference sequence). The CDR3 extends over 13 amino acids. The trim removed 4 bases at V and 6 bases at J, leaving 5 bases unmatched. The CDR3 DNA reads TGTGCCAGCAGCCGGCAGGGGGAAGATGGCTACACCTTC. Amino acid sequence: CASSRQGEDGYTF.

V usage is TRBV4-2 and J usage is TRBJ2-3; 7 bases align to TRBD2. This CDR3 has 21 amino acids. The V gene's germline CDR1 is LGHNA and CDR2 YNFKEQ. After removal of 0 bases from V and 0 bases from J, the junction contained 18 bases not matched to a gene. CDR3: CASSQDLSGAGEDFSTDTQYF. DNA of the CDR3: TGTGCCAGCAGCCAAGATCTATCTGGGGCGGGAGAAGACTTTAGCACAGATACGCAGTATTTT.

CDR3 sequence reads: CATSVGGPRGLAAYNEQFF. In nucleotides, the CDR3 is TGTGCCACCAGTGTGGGCGGGCCCCGGGGGCTAGCGGCCTACAATGAGCAGTTCTTC. The chain recombines TRBV24-1 with TRBJ2-1, with D tentatively TRBD2 (7 bases). Germline lookup yields CDR1 KGHDR and CDR2 SFDVKD. Trimming removed 5 bases at V and 2 bases at J, with 24 bases between. There are 19 residues in the CDR3.

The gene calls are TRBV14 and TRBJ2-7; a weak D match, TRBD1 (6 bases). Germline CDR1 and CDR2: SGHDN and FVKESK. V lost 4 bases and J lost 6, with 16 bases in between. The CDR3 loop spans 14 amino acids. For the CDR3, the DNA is TGTGCCAGCAGCCCTCGTCCGGGACACAGCGAGCAGTACTTC. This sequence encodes CASSPRPGHSEQYF.

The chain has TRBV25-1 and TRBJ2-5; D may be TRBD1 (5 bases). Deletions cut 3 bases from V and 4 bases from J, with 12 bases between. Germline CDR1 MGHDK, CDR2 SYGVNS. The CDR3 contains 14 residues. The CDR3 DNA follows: TGTGCCAGCAGTGATAGGGGATTTCCAGAGACCCAGTACTTC. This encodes CASSDRGFPETQYF.

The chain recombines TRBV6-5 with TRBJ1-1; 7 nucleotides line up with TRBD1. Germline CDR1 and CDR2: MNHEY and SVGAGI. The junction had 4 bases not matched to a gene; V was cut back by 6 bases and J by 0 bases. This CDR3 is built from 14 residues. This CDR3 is CASRAGGLNTEAFF. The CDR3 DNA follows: TGTGCCAGCAGAGCAGGGGGTTTGAACACTGAAGCTTTCTTT.

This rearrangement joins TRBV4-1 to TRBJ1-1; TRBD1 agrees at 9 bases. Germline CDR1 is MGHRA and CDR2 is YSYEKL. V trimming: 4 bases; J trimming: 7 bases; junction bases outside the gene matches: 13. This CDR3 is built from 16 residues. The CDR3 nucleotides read TGCGCCAGCAGCCCCCCCGGGGGACAGGGAAGATTTGAAGCTTTCTTT. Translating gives CASSPPGGQGRFEAFF.

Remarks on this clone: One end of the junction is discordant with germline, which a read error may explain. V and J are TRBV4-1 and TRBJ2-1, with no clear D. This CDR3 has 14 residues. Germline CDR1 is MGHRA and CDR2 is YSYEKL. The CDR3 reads CASSQETTYIEQFF. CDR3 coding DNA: TGCGCCAGCAGCCAAGAAACTACATACATTGAGCAGTTCTTC.